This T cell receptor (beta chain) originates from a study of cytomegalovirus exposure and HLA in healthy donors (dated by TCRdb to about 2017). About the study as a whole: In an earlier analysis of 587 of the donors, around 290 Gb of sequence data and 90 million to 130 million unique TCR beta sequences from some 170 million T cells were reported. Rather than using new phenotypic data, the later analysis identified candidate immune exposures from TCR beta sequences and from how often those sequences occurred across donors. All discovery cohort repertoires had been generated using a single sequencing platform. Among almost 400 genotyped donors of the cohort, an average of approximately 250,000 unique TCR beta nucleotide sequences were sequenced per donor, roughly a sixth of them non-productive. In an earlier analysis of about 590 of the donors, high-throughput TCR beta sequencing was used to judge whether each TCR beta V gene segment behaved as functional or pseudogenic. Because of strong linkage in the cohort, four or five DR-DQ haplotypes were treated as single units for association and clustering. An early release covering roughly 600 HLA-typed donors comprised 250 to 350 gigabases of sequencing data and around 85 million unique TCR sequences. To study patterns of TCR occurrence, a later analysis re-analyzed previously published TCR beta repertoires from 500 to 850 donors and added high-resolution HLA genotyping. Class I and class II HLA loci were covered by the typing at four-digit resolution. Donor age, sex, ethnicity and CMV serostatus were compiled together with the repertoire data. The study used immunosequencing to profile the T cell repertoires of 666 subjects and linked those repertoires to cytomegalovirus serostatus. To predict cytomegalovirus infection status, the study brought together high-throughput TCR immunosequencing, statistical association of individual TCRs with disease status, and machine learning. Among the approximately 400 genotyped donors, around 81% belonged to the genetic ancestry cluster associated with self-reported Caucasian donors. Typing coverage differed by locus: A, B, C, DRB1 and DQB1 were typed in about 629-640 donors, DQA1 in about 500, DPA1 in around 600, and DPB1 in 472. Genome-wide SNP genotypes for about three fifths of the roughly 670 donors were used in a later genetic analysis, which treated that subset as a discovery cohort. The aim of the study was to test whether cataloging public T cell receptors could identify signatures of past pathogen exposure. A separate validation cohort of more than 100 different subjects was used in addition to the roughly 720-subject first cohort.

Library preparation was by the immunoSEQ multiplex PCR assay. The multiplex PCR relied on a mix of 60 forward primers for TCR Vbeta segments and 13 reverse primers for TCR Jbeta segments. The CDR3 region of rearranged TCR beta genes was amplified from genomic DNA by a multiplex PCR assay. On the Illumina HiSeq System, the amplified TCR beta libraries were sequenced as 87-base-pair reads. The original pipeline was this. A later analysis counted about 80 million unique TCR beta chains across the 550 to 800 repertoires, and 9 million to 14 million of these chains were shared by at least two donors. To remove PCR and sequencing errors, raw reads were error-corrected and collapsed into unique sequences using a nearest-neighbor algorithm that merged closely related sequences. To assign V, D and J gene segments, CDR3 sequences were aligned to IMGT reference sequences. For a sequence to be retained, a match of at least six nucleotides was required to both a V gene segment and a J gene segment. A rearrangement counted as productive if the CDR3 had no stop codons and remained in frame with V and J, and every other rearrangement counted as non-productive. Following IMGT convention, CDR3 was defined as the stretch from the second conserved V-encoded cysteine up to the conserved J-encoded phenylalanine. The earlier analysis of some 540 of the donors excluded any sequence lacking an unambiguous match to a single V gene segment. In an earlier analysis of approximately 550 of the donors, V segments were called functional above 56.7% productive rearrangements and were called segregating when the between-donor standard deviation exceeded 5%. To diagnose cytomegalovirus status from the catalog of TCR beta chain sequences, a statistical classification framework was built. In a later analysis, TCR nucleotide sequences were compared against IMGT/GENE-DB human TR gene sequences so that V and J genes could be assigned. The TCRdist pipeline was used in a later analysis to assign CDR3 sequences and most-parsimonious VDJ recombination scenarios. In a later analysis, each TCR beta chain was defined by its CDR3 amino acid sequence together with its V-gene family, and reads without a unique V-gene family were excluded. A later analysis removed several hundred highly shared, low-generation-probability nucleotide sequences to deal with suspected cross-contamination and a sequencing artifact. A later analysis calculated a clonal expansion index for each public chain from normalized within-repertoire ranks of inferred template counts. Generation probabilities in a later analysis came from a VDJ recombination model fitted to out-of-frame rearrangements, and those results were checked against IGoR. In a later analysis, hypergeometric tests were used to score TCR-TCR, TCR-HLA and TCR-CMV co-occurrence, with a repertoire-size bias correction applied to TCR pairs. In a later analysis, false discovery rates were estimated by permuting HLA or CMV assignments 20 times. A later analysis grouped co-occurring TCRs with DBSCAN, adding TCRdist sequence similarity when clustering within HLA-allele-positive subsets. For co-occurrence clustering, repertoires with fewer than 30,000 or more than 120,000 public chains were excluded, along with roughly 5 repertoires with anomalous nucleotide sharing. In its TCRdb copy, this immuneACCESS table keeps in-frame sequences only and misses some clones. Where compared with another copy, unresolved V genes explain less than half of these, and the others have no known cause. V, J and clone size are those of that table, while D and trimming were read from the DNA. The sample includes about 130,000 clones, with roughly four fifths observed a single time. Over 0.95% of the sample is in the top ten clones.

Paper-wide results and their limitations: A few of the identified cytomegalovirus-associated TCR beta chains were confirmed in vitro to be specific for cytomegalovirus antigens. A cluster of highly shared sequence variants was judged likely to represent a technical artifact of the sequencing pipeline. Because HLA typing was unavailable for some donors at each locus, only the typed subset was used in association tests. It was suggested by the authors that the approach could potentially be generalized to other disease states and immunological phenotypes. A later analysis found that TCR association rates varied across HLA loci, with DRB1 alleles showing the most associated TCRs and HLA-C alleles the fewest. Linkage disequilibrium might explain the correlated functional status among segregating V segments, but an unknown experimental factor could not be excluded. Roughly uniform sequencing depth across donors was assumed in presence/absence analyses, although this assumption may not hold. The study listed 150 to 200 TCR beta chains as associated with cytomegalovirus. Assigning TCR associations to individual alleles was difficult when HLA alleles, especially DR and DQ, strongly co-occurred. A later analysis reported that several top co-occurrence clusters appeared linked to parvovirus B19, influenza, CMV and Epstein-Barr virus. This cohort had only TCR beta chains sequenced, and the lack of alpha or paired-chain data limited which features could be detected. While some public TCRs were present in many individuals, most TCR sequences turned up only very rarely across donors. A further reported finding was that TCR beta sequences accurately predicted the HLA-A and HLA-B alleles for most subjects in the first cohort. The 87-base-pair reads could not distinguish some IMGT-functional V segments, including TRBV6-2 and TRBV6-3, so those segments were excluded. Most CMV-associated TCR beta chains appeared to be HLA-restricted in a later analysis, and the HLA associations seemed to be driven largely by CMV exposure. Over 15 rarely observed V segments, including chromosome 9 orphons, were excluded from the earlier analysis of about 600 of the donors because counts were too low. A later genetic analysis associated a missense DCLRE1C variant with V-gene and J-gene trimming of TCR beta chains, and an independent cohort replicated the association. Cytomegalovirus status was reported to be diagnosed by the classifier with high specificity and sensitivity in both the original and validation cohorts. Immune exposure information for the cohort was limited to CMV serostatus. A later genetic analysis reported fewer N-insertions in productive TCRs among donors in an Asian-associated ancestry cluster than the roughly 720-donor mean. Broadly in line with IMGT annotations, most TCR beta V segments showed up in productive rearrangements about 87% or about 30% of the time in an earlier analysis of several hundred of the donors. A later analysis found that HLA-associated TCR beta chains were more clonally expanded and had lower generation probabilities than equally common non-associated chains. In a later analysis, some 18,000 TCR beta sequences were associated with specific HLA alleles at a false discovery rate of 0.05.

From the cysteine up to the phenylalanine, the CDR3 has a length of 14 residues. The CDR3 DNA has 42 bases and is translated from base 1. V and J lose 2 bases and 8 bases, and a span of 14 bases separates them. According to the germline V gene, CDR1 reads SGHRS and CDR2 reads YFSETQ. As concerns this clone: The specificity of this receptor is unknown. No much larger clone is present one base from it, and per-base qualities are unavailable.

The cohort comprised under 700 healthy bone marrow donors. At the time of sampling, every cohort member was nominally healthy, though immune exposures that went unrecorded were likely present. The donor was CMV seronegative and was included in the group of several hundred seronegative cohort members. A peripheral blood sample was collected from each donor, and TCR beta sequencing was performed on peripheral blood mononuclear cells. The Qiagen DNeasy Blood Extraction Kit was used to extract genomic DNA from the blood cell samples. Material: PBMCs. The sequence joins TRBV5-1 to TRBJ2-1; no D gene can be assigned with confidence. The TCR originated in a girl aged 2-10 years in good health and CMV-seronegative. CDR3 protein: CASSFEGTVDEQFF. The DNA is TGCGCCAGCAGCTTTGAAGGTACAGTCGATGAGCAGTTCTTC.